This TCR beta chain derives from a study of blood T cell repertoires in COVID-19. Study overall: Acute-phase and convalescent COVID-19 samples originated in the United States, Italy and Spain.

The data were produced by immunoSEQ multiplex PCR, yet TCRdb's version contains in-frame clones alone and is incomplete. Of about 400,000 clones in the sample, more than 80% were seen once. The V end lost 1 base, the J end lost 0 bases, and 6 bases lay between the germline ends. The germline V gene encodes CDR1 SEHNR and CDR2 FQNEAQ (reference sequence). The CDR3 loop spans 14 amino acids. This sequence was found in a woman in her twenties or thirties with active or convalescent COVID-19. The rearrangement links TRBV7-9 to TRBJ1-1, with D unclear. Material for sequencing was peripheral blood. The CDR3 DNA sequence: TGTGCCAGCAGCTTAGAACGGGTGAACACTGAAGCTTTCTTT. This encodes CASSLERVNTEAFF.